This T cell receptor beta chain was obtained from a study of T cells in Graves' hyperthyroidism and ophthalmopathy. Regions amplified from RNA transcripts were the TCR beta CDR3 regions. TCR CDR3 underwent first-round RT-PCR with the HTBI primer set. TCRdb passed the multiplex PCR reads through MiXCR, listing each CDR3 protein once. The table lists under 800,000 distinct CDR3 sequences, 14% of them singletons. The CDR3 is 11 residues long. The J segment lost 8 bases and the V segment lost 7 bases, leaving 2 bases of the junction unmatched. This clonotype was counted a few times. The receptor's source is a woman younger than 30 with Graves' hyperthyroidism. The rearrangement uses TRBV12-3 or TRBV12-4 and TRBJ2-1; 7 nucleotides match TRBD2. The sequenced sample consisted of blood. Here the CDR3 DNA reads TGTGCCAGCAATCGGGGGGATGAGCAGTTCTTC. It encodes CASNRGDEQFF.